The T cell receptor beta chain under discussion was sequenced for a study of beta chain features in type 1 diabetes. Study details: Under 110,000,000 sorted cells were examined across all samples. The study, taken as a whole, reports: People with Type 1 diabetes carried modestly yet significantly shorter TCRB CDR3s in all four CD4+ subsets.

Sequenced material consisted of expressed TCRB transcripts (all of the isolated RNA was reverse transcribed). Clones were read by immunoSEQ multiplex PCR, and TCRdb kept only the in-frame ones, dropping some. The profile shows some 160,000 clones, approximately 9% of them singletons. Remarks on this clone: Antigen specificity is unknown.

Germline CDR1 MNHNY, CDR2 SVGAGI (reference sequence). This CDR3 has 11 residues. V was clipped by 4 bases and J by 12 bases; unmatched bases: 4. A sort by CD45RO/CCR7/CD25/CD127/CD95/CD27 yielded CD4+ naive, central memory, regulatory and stem cell-like memory cells. J is TRBJ1-1 and V is TRBV6-6; the match to TRBD1 covers 8 bases. What was sequenced was central memory CD4+ T cells from blood. This sequence originates from a woman younger than 30 with type 1 diabetes. The CDR3 bases are TGTGCCAGCAGTTTCCAGGGGGCGTCTTTCTTT. Protein: CASSFQGASFF.